The 6 T cell receptor beta chains below all came from one sample that was sequenced in a study of T cell responses to AZD1222 COVID-19 vaccine. Measured with immunoSEQ multiplex PCR; TCRdb has only the in-frame clones, and not every one. The sample contains under 300,000 clones, about 92% of which appear only once. The sequences come from peripheral blood, collected on day 0 of AZD1222 vaccination. The receptors come from an adult in good health.

The V call is TRBV6-5, the J call TRBJ1-2; TRBD1 matches at 7 bases. The CDR3 has 13 residues. V shed 6 bases, J shed 2 bases, and the junction held 3 bases outside the gene matches. Germline V gene sequence: CDR1 MNHEY, CDR2 SVGAGI. Here the CDR3 reads CASRRDSNYGYTF. CDR3 nucleotide sequence: TGTGCCAGCAGACGGGACAGCAACTATGGCTACACCTTC.

The chain is built from TRBV13 and TRBJ1-1; D gene unclear. The V and J ends lost 2 bases and 2 bases respectively, with 12 bases between them. CDR3 length: 15 amino acids. Germline values: CDR1 PRHDT, CDR2 FYEKMQ (reference sequence). The CDR3 region is CASSLSPTANTEAFF. Here the CDR3 DNA reads TGTGCCAGCAGCTTAAGCCCAACAGCCAACACTGAAGCTTTCTTT.

This clone was seen more than once but under ten times. The CDR3 bases are TGCGCCAGCAGCCCCGGGGGGGTAAGGACTGAAGCTTTCTTT. Encoded protein: CASSPGGVRTEAFF. The genes are TRBV5-1 and TRBJ1-1; D may be TRBD1 (5 bases). Per germline, CDR1 SGHRS and CDR2 YFSETQ. The CDR3 contains 14 residues. The V and J ends lost 4 bases and 5 bases respectively, with 15 bases between them.

CDR3 DNA: TGTGCCAGCTCACCTCCGGGACTAGCAACAGATACGCAGTATTTT. Residues: CASSPPGLATDTQYF. The chain has TRBV18 and TRBJ2-3; TRBD2 aligns across 9 bases. Losses at the gene ends were 3 bases for V and 3 bases for J; bases not matched to a gene: 4. Germline V gene data show CDR1 as KGHSH and CDR2 as LQKENI. The CDR3 is 15 amino acids.

The CDR3 DNA reads TGCGCCAGCAGCTCCGTACCAGGAGAGACCCAGTACTTC. Translated: CASSSVPGETQYF. This chain links TRBV5-1 with TRBJ2-5; D unresolved. This CDR3 comprises 13 residues. CDR1 is SGHRS and CDR2 is YFSETQ in the germline V gene. Trimming took 3 bases from V and 4 from J, leaving 10 bases between them.

The V and J genes are TRBV5-1 and TRBJ1-2; 8 bases map to TRBD1. V was clipped by 4 bases and J by 3 bases; unmatched bases: 5. CDR1 and CDR2 from the germline V gene are SGHRS and YFSETQ. The CDR3 extends over 14 amino acids. Here the CDR3 DNA reads TGCGCCAGCAGCCGGACAGGGTTGGACTATGGCTACACCTTC. Its protein is CASSRTGLDYGYTF.